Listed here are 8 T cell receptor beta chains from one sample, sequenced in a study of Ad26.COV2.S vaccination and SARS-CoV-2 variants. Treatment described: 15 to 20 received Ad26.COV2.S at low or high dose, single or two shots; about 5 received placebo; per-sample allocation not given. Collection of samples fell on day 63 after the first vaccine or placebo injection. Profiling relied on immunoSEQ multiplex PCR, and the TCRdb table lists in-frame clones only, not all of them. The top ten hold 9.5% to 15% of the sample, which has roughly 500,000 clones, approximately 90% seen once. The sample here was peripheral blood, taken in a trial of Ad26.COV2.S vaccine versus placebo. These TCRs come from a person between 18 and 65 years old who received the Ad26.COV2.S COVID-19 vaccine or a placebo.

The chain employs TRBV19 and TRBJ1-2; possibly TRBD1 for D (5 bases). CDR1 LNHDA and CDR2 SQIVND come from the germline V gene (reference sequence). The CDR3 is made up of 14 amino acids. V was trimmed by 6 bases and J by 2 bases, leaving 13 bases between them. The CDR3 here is CASSPHGTNYGYTF. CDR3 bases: TGTGCCAGTAGCCCCCATGGGACGAACTATGGCTACACCTTC.

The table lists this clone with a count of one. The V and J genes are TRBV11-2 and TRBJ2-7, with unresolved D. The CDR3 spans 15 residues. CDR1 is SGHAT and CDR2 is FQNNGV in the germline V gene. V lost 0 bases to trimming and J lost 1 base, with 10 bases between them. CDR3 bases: TGTGCCAGCAGCTTAGATCGTTCTGATTCCTACGAGCAGTACTTC. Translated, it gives CASSLDRSDSYEQYF. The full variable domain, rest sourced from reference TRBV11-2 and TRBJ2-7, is EAGVAQSPRYKIIEKRQSVAFWCNPISGHATLYWYQQILGQGPKLLIQFQNNGVVDDSQLPKDRFSAERLKGVDSTLKIQPAKLEDSAVYLCASSLDRSDSYEQYFGPGTRLTVT.

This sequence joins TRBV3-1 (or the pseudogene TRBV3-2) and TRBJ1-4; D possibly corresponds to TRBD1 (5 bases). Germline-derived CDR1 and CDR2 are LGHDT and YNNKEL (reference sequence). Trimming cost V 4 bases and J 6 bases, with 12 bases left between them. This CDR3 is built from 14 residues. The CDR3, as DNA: TGTGCCAGCAGCCTCAGGGCCGGGGATGAAAAACTGTTTTTT. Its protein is CASSLRAGDEKLFF.

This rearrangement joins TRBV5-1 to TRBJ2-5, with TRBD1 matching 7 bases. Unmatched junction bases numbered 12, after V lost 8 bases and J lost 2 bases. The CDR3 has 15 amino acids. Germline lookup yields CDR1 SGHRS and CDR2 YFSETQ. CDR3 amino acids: CASTQGTALQETQYF. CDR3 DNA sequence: TGCGCCAGTACCCAGGGGACAGCCCTACAAGAGACCCAGTACTTC.

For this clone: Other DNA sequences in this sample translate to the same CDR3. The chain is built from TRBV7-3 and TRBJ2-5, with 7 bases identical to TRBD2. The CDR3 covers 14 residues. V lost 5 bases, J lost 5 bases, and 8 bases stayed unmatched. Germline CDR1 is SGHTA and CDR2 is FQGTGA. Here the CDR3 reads CASSLGGGQETQYF. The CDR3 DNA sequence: TGTGCCAGCAGCCTCGGCGGGGGTCAGGAGACCCAGTACTTC.

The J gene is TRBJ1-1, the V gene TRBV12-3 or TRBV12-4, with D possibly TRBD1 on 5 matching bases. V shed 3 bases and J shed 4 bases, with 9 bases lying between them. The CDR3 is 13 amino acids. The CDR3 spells CASSLGTFTEAFF. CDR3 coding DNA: TGTGCCAGCAGTTTGGGGACCTTCACTGAAGCTTTCTTT.

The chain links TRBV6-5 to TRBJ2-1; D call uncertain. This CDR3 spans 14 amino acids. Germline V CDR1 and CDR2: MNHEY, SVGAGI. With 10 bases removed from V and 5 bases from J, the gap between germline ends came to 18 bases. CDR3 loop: CANAPPRNNNEQFF. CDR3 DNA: TGTGCCAACGCGCCCCCCAGGAACAACAATGAGCAGTTCTTC.

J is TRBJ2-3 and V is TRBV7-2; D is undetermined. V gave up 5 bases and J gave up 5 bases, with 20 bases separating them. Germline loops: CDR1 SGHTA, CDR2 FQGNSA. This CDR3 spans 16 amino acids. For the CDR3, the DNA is TGTGCCAGCAGCCTAACTCTCCGGGCCCTTGGAGATACGCAGTATTTT. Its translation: CASSLTLRALGDTQYF.